Listed below are T cell receptor beta chains from one sample, sequenced in a study of T cell changes during pregnancy in multiple sclerosis. Using immunoSEQ multiplex PCR, the repertoire was profiled, and TCRdb retains in-frame clones only, with some absent. The sample gives approximately 49,000 clones, around 90% of which show up once; roughly 5% is in the top ten. The source material was peripheral blood, sampled after pregnancy. These receptors originate from a female donor in good health, enrolled as a control in a pregnancy study. The CDR3 runs from the conserved cysteine through the conserved F or W. D genes are given only for firm matches. Size is stated for part of the rows, as once, few or many counts, or as a class when the clone is expanded.

v_gene: TRBV7-2; d_gene: TRBD2; len: 16; j_gene: TRBJ2-1; abundance: NA; CDR3nt: TGTGCCAGCAGCCGTCCCACGCTAGCGGGGTACAATGAGCAGTTCTTC; CDR3aa: CASSRPTLAGYNEQFF
v_gene: TRBV6-4; d_gene: NA; len: 15; j_gene: TRBJ1-2; abundance: NA; CDR3nt: TGTGCCAGCAGTGACTCAGAAGGGGCCGGCTATGGCTACACCTTC; CDR3aa: CASSDSEGAGYGYTF
v_gene: TRBV2; d_gene: TRBD2; len: 16; j_gene: TRBJ2-1; abundance: NA; CDR3nt: TGTGCCAGCAGCGGAGACCCTCAGCGGGACCACAATGAGCAGTTCTTC; CDR3aa: CASSGDPQRDHNEQFF
v_gene: TRBV7-9; d_gene: TRBD2; len: 14; j_gene: TRBJ2-7; abundance: NA; CDR3nt: TGTGCCAGCAGCCCTAGCGGGAGGGCCTACGAGCAGTACTTC; CDR3aa: CASSPSGRAYEQYF
v_gene: TRBV9; d_gene: NA; len: 13; j_gene: TRBJ2-3; abundance: NA; CDR3nt: TGTGCCAGCAGCGTAGGAGGGACAGATACGCAGTATTTT; CDR3aa: CASSVGGTDTQYF
v_gene: TRBV7-6; d_gene: NA; len: 15; j_gene: TRBJ1-3; abundance: NA; CDR3nt: TGTGCCAGCAGCTTAGCGCGGGGATTAAGAAACACCATATATTTT; CDR3aa: CASSLARGLRNTIYF
v_gene: TRBV27; d_gene: TRBD2; len: 15; j_gene: TRBJ2-3; abundance: NA; CDR3nt: TGTGCCAGCAGCGCCGGGACTAGCGGCACAGATACGCAGTATTTT; CDR3aa: CASSAGTSGTDTQYF
v_gene: TRBV25-1; d_gene: NA; len: 15; j_gene: TRBJ2-3; abundance: NA; CDR3nt: TGTGCCAGCAGTGAAACGGGTGGGGCCTCAGATACGCAGTATTTT; CDR3aa: CASSETGGASDTQYF
v_gene: TRBV9; d_gene: TRBD2; len: 18; j_gene: TRBJ2-6; abundance: NA; CDR3nt: TGTGCCAGCAGCGACCCCGGGGGGGCTGTTTCTGGGGCCAACGTCCTGACTTTC; CDR3aa: CASSDPGGAVSGANVLTF
v_gene: TRBV28; d_gene: TRBD2; len: 15; j_gene: TRBJ2-2; abundance: few; CDR3nt: TGTGCCAGCAGTTTATGGGGGAGGGACACCGGGGAGCTGTTTTTT; CDR3aa: CASSLWGRDTGELFF
v_gene: TRBV28; d_gene: TRBD1; len: 17; j_gene: TRBJ2-7; abundance: NA; CDR3nt: TGTGCCAGCAGCTATATCATCGGACAGGGCAACTCCTACGAGCAGTACTTC; CDR3aa: CASSYIIGQGNSYEQYF
v_gene: TRBV9; d_gene: TRBD2; len: 18; j_gene: TRBJ2-1; abundance: NA; CDR3nt: TGTGCCAGCAGCCCCATCCCCCAAGGACTAGTGGGGATGGATGAGCAGTTCTTC; CDR3aa: CASSPIPQGLVGMDEQFF
v_gene: TRBV6-1; d_gene: TRBD1; len: 15; j_gene: TRBJ1-5; abundance: NA; CDR3nt: TGTGCCAGCAGTACGATACAGGGGGCGGGTCAGCCCCAGCATTTT; CDR3aa: CASSTIQGAGQPQHF
v_gene: TRBV5-1; d_gene: NA; len: 14; j_gene: TRBJ2-2; abundance: NA; CDR3nt: TGCGCCAGCCAGAAGGGGCAGGACACCGGGGAGCTGTTTTTT; CDR3aa: CASQKGQDTGELFF
v_gene: TRBV9; d_gene: TRBD2; len: 17; j_gene: TRBJ2-3; abundance: NA; CDR3nt: TGTGCCAGCAGCGCCATAGCGGGCCCCGGTTTGACAGATACGCAGTATTTT; CDR3aa: CASSAIAGPGLTDTQYF
v_gene: TRBV4-1; d_gene: NA; len: 13; j_gene: TRBJ2-7; abundance: NA; CDR3nt: TGCGCCAGCAGCTTAGAGGTTTCGGATGAGCAGTACTTC; CDR3aa: CASSLEVSDEQYF
v_gene: TRBV30; d_gene: NA; len: 13; j_gene: TRBJ2-1; abundance: few; CDR3nt: TGTGCCTGGAGTGGCGCGGACAGTGGAGAGCAGTTCTTC; CDR3aa: CAWSGADSGEQFF
v_gene: TRBV7-2; d_gene: NA; len: 15; j_gene: TRBJ1-1; abundance: NA; CDR3nt: TGTGCCAGCAGCTCTAGTGGCAAGGCAAACACTGAAGCTTTCTTT; CDR3aa: CASSSSGKANTEAFF
v_gene: TRBV6-1; d_gene: NA; len: 15; j_gene: TRBJ2-5; abundance: NA; CDR3nt: TGTGCCAGCAAAGCAGGTCAGGGTAGAGAGGAGACCCAGTACTTC; CDR3aa: CASKAGQGREETQYF
v_gene: TRBV5-1; d_gene: TRBD1; len: 16; j_gene: TRBJ1-4; abundance: NA; CDR3nt: TGCGCCAGCAGCCCGGGACAGGGGGCTCTTAATGAAAAACTGTTTTTT; CDR3aa: CASSPGQGALNEKLFF
v_gene: TRBV2; d_gene: TRBD1; len: 17; j_gene: TRBJ1-3; abundance: NA; CDR3nt: TGTGCCAGCAGTGGGGGGCAGGGGGGAACCTCTGGAAACACCATATATTTT; CDR3aa: CASSGGQGGTSGNTIYF
v_gene: TRBV18; d_gene: NA; len: 15; j_gene: TRBJ1-2; abundance: NA; CDR3nt: TGTGCCAGCTCACCAGGAGTCTCCCCTAACTATGGCTACACCTTC; CDR3aa: CASSPGVSPNYGYTF
v_gene: TRBV7-9; d_gene: NA; len: 14; j_gene: TRBJ2-5; abundance: NA; CDR3nt: TGTGCCAGCAGCTTGAGTGGACAGACGCGGACCCAGTACTTC; CDR3aa: CASSLSGQTRTQYF
v_gene: TRBV4-1; d_gene: NA; len: 19; j_gene: TRBJ2-2; abundance: NA; CDR3nt: TGCGCCAGCAGCCAAGACAGTAGGCAGGGTCCTTCGAACACCGGGGAGCTGTTTTTT; CDR3aa: CASSQDSRQGPSNTGELFF
v_gene: TRBV30; d_gene: TRBD1; len: 15; j_gene: TRBJ2-6; abundance: NA; CDR3nt: TGTGCCTGGCCTAATACAGGGGTTGGGGCCAACGTCCTGACTTTC; CDR3aa: CAWPNTGVGANVLTF
v_gene: TRBV27; d_gene: NA; len: 11; j_gene: TRBJ2-5; abundance: NA; CDR3nt: TGTGCCAGCGGACTAAAAGAGACCCAGTACTTC; CDR3aa: CASGLKETQYF
v_gene: TRBV19; d_gene: NA; len: 12; j_gene: TRBJ1-1; abundance: few; CDR3nt: TGTGCCAGTAGTATCGGGAACACTGAAGCTTTCTTT; CDR3aa: CASSIGNTEAFF
v_gene: TRBV6-4; d_gene: TRBD2; len: 15; j_gene: TRBJ2-1; abundance: NA; CDR3nt: TGTGCCAGCAGTGTCGGCGGGGGGGATTACAATGAGCAGTTCTTC; CDR3aa: CASSVGGGDYNEQFF
v_gene: TRBV28; d_gene: TRBD2; len: 16; j_gene: TRBJ2-1; abundance: NA; CDR3nt: TGTGCCAGCAGTTTATTTTGGACTAGCGGTAACAATGAGCAGTTCTTC; CDR3aa: CASSLFWTSGNNEQFF
v_gene: TRBV6-6; d_gene: NA; len: 14; j_gene: TRBJ1-5; abundance: NA; CDR3nt: TGTGCCAGCAGGGCAAGGGGTGGCAATCAGCCCCAGCATTTT; CDR3aa: CASRARGGNQPQHF
v_gene: TRBV7-3; d_gene: NA; len: 14; j_gene: TRBJ2-3; abundance: NA; CDR3nt: TGTGCCAGCAGCTTAGGGGGGGCTGTAGATACGCAGTATTTT; CDR3aa: CASSLGGAVDTQYF
v_gene: TRBV7-2; d_gene: NA; len: 15; j_gene: TRBJ2-7; abundance: NA; CDR3nt: TGTGCCAGCAGCTTAAGCAACGGGGGTATGTACGAGCAGTACTTC; CDR3aa: CASSLSNGGMYEQYF
v_gene: TRBV7-2; d_gene: NA; len: 12; j_gene: TRBJ1-1; abundance: NA; CDR3nt: TGTGCCAGCAGCTTATCCACAGATCGAGCTTTCTTT; CDR3aa: CASSLSTDRAFF
v_gene: TRBV9; d_gene: TRBD1; len: 15; j_gene: TRBJ2-2; abundance: NA; CDR3nt: TGTGCCAGCAGCGGACAGGGGGCAGGTAGCGGGGAGCTGTTTTTT; CDR3aa: CASSGQGAGSGELFF
v_gene: TRBV6-4; d_gene: TRBD1; len: 14; j_gene: TRBJ1-1; abundance: few; CDR3nt: TGTGCCAGCAGCTCAGGGGGCCTAGGCACTGAAGCTTTCTTT; CDR3aa: CASSSGGLGTEAFF
v_gene: TRBV29-1; d_gene: NA; len: 12; j_gene: TRBJ2-5; abundance: NA; CDR3nt: TGCAGCGTTGATACGGGCCAAGAGACCCAGTACTTC; CDR3aa: CSVDTGQETQYF
v_gene: TRBV18; d_gene: NA; len: 14; j_gene: TRBJ2-7; abundance: NA; CDR3nt: TGTGCCAGCTCACCTTTAGCGGACTCCTACGAGCAGTACTTC; CDR3aa: CASSPLADSYEQYF
v_gene: TRBV19; d_gene: TRBD1; len: 15; j_gene: TRBJ1-4; abundance: NA; CDR3nt: TGTGCCAGCTCCGACCTGGGGACAGGGAATGAAAAACTGTTTTTT; CDR3aa: CASSDLGTGNEKLFF
v_gene: TRBV6-6; d_gene: TRBD1; len: 15; j_gene: TRBJ2-7; abundance: NA; CDR3nt: TGTGCCAGCAGTTTGGGGACAGGGGGTACTTACGAGCAGTACTTC; CDR3aa: CASSLGTGGTYEQYF
v_gene: TRBV27; d_gene: TRBD1; len: 15; j_gene: TRBJ1-1; abundance: few; CDR3nt: TGTGCCAGCAGCCAAGGACAGGGCCCGAACACTGAAGCTTTCTTT; CDR3aa: CASSQGQGPNTEAFF